The 25 T cell receptor beta chains given below trace back to one sample, sequenced in a study of blood T cell repertoires in COVID-19. Sequencing was performed with immunoSEQ multiplex PCR; in TCRdb, only in-frame clones are kept and a portion is missing. The table lists about 100,000 clones, 90% of them singletons. The sample was peripheral blood. The source of these receptors is a man in his sixties with acute or convalescent COVID-19.

This chain joins TRBV5-1 and TRBJ2-3; TRBD2 is a possible D gene (6 bases). The V gene's germline CDR1 is SGHRS and CDR2 YFSETQ. Between the trimmed V and J ends, which lost 4 bases and 0 bases, there was a span of 9 bases. The CDR3 spans 14 residues. In nucleotides, the CDR3 is TGCGCCAGCAGCACGGGAGCTAGCACAGATACGCAGTATTTT. It codes for CASSTGASTDTQYF.

The chain uses TRBV7-8 and TRBJ1-1; TRBD1 is a possible D gene (6 bases). With 4 bases removed from V and 2 bases from J, the gap between germline ends came to 23 bases. From germline, CDR1 is SGHVS and CDR2 FQNEAQ. CDR3 length: 18 amino acids. The CDR3: CASSSSPGGFRLNTEAFF. The CDR3 nucleotides are TGTGCCAGCAGCTCTTCGCCTGGGGGCTTTCGTCTCAACACTGAAGCTTTCTTT.

The chain has TRBV5-1 and TRBJ1-1; D ambiguous. This CDR3 contains 14 residues. V lost 0 bases and J lost 7, with 13 bases in between. The germline V gene has CDR1 SGHRS and CDR2 YFSETQ. The chain's CDR3 is CASSLDAVEGEAFF. Written as DNA, the CDR3 is TGCGCCAGCAGCTTGGATGCGGTCGAGGGTGAAGCTTTCTTT.

This chain links TRBV14 with TRBJ1-2, with 10 bases lining up with TRBD1. In germline, CDR1 is SGHDN, CDR2 FVKESK. V trimming: 1 base; J trimming: 8 bases; junction bases outside the gene matches: 7. This CDR3 comprises 15 residues. CDR3 in DNA: TGTGCCAGCAGCCAAGTAACGACAGGGGGCGACGGCTACACCTTC. Encoded protein: CASSQVTTGGDGYTF.

The chain uses TRBV4-2 and TRBJ2-7, with 9 bases matching TRBD2. Germline V gives CDR1 LGHNA, CDR2 YNFKEQ. The CDR3 covers 16 residues. V shed 0 bases, J shed 3 bases, and the junction held 6 bases outside the gene matches. The CDR3 sequence: CASSQEWAGGNYEQYF. CDR3 DNA sequence: TGTGCCAGCAGCCAAGAGTGGGCGGGAGGGAACTACGAGCAGTACTTC.

V and J are TRBV5-1 and TRBJ1-5, with 9 bases lining up with TRBD1. The V gene's germline CDR1 is SGHRS and CDR2 YFSETQ. V shed 7 bases and J 7 bases; nucleotides not matched to a gene: 6. The CDR3 is made up of 13 amino acids. CDR3 DNA sequence: TGCGCCAGCCGCCGGGACAGGGACCAGCCCCAGCATTTT. Protein sequence: CASRRDRDQPQHF. Together with reference TRBV5-1 and TRBJ1-5, the CDR3 gives the full variable domain: KAGVTQTPRYLIKTRGQQVTLSCSPISGHRSVSWYQQTPGQGLQFLFEYFSETQRNKGNFPGRFSGRQFSNSRSEMNVSTLELGDSALYLCASRRDRDQPQHFGDGTRLSIL.

The chain combines TRBV6-2 or TRBV6-3 with TRBJ2-3; D may be TRBD2 (5 bases). Trimming stripped 6 bases from V and 0 bases from J, with 13 bases between. The CDR3 is made up of 15 amino acids. Per the germline V gene, CDR1 is MNHEY and CDR2 is SVGEGT. The CDR3 bases are TGTGCCAGCAGACCTCGTAGCGTTAGCACAGATACGCAGTATTTT. It is translated as CASRPRSVSTDTQYF.

This sequence joins TRBV5-1 and TRBJ1-4; a weak D match, TRBD1 (5 bases). V was cut by 0 bases and J by 5 bases, with 8 bases left in between. The CDR3 is made up of 14 amino acids. Germline CDR1 SGHRS, CDR2 YFSETQ. This CDR3 is CASSLVPGNEKLFF. Here the CDR3 DNA reads TGCGCCAGCAGCTTGGTTCCAGGGAATGAAAAACTGTTTTTT.

The chain has TRBV19 and TRBJ1-5; D unresolved. CDR3 size: 15 residues. Trimming took off 3 bases at V and 0 bases at J, with 9 bases between the two ends. The V gene's germline CDR1 is LNHDA and CDR2 SQIVND (reference sequence). CDR3 residues: CASSISLYSNQPQHF. In DNA, the CDR3 is TGTGCCAGTAGTATTTCCCTTTATAGCAATCAGCCCCAGCATTTT.

The rearrangement uses TRBV28 and TRBJ2-6; possible D gene TRBD1, 6 bases. Germline V lookup: CDR1 MDHEN, CDR2 SYDVKM. V lost 5 bases and J 0 bases, leaving 8 bases between the germline ends. CDR3 length: 15 amino acids. CDR3 nucleotides: TGTGCCAGCAGTGTACAGGGCTCTGGGGCCAACGTCCTGACTTTC. Protein sequence: CASSVQGSGANVLTF.

The V and J genes are TRBV4-3 and TRBJ2-1; tentative D call: TRBD1 (5 bases). Germline CDR1 and CDR2: LGHNA and YSLEER. Trimming removed 1 base at V and 7 bases at J, with 17 bases between. CDR3 length equals 16 residues. CDR3 in amino acids: CASSQGFGQGNNEQFF. CDR3 nucleotide sequence: TGCGCCAGCAGCCAAGGTTTCGGGCAGGGTAATAATGAGCAGTTCTTC.

This rearrangement joins TRBV18 to TRBJ1-3; D not certain. Germline V gene sequence: CDR1 KGHSH, CDR2 LQKENI. The germline V and J ends were trimmed by 0 bases and 0 bases, with 6 bases remaining between them. The CDR3 has 15 amino acids. This CDR3 is CASSPPDNSGNTIYF. CDR3 coding DNA: TGTGCCAGCTCACCACCCGACAACTCTGGAAACACCATATATTTT. Combining the CDR3 with reference TRBV18 and TRBJ1-3 gives the whole variable domain NAGVMQNPRHLVRRRGQEARLRCSPMKGHSHVYWYRQLPEEGLKFMVYLQKENIIDESGMPKERFSAEFPKEGPSILRIQQVVRGDSAAYFCASSPPDNSGNTIYFGEGSWLTVV.

CDR3 in DNA: TGTGCCAGCAGCTTAGGGGTCCAGGATGGCTACACCTTC. Residues: CASSLGVQDGYTF. The chain combines TRBV11-3 with TRBJ1-2; D not certain. CDR1 SGHNT and CDR2 YENEEA come from the germline V gene. V dropped 1 base and J dropped 6 bases, with 9 bases sitting between them. The CDR3 runs 13 residues. Drawing the rest from reference TRBV11-3 and TRBJ1-2, the complete variable domain is EAGVVQSPRYKIIEKKQPVAFWCNPISGHNTLYWYLQNLGQGPELLIRYENEEAVDDSQLPKDRFSAERLKGVDSTLKIQPAELGDSAVYLCASSLGVQDGYTFGSGTRLTVV.

V is TRBV18 and J is TRBJ1-6, with D maybe TRBD1 (6 bases). The germline gives CDR1 KGHSH, CDR2 LQKENI. The CDR3 length is 15 residues. Trimming took 3 bases from V and 9 from J, leaving 15 bases between them. CDR3 in DNA: TGTGCCAGCTCACCCCAGGGGAATTCGGGTTCACCCCTCCACTTT. Amino acids: CASSPQGNSGSPLHF.

J is TRBJ1-2 and V is TRBV25-1, with TRBD1 identical over 9 bases. CDR1 and CDR2 from the germline V gene are MGHDK and SYGVNS. J gave up 8 bases and V 5 bases, and 9 bases lay outside the gene matches. The CDR3 has 14 amino acids. CDR3 in amino acids: CASSFTGGAKGYTF. As DNA, the CDR3 is TGTGCCAGCAGTTTTACAGGGGGCGCGAAAGGCTACACCTTC.

The DNA of the CDR3 is TGTGCCAGCAGCTTTGAGGACAGCTATAATTCACCCCTCCACTTT. Translated: CASSFEDSYNSPLHF. This rearrangement joins TRBV9 to TRBJ1-6, with D possibly matching TRBD1 (6 bases). Trimming stripped 4 bases from V and 3 bases from J, with 11 bases between. The CDR3 runs to 15 residues. The germline gives CDR1 SGDLS, CDR2 YYNGEE. Based on the CDR3 plus reference TRBV9 and TRBJ1-6, the full variable domain is DSGVTQTPKHLITATGQRVTLRCSPRSGDLSVYWYQQSLDQGLQFLIQYYNGEERAKGNILERFSAQQFPDLHSELNLSSLELGDSALYFCASSFEDSYNSPLHFGNGTRLTVT.

The CDR3 DNA reads TGCGCCAGCAGCTTGGGGATAGGGGGCGGAAACACCGGGGAGCTGTTTTTT. Its translation: CASSLGIGGGNTGELFF. The gene calls are TRBV5-1 and TRBJ2-2, with 7 bases lining up with TRBD1. Germline V lookup: CDR1 SGHRS, CDR2 YFSETQ. With 0 bases clipped from V and 2 bases from J, the junction kept 7 bases outside the gene matches. The CDR3 loop spans 17 amino acids.

CDR3: CASKGSGRLTQYF. Written as DNA, the CDR3 is TGTGCCAGCAAAGGTAGCGGGAGGTTGACCCAGTACTTC. This chain uses TRBV28 with TRBJ2-5, with 10 bases matching TRBD2. J lost 7 bases, V lost 7 bases, and 6 bases had no gene match. Germline V CDR1 and CDR2: MDHEN, SYDVKM. The CDR3 is 13 residues long.

The chain is built from TRBV7-3 and TRBJ1-3; 7 bases match TRBD1. This CDR3 comprises 13 residues. In germline, CDR1 is SGHTA, CDR2 FQGTGA. Trimming cost V 5 bases and J 4 bases; bases outside gene matches: 2. The CDR3 sequence: CASSPGQGNTIYF. The CDR3 DNA reads TGTGCCAGCAGCCCGGGACAGGGAAACACCATATATTTT. The full variable domain, completed using reference TRBV7-3 and TRBJ1-3, is GAGVSQTPSNKVTEKGKYVELRCDPISGHTALYWYRQSLGQGPEFLIYFQGTGAADDSGLPNDRFFAVRPEGSVSTLKIQRTERGDSAVYLCASSPGQGNTIYFGEGSWLTVV.

The chain uses TRBV5-1 and TRBJ2-3; 11 bases map to TRBD2. The length of the CDR3 is 16 residues. V gave up 4 bases and J gave up 4 bases; unmatched junction bases: 8. Germline CDR1 reads SGHRS; CDR2 reads YFSETQ. CDR3: CASSTRLAGTSDTQYF. The CDR3 nucleotides are TGCGCCAGCAGCACCAGACTAGCGGGAACTTCAGATACGCAGTATTTT.

The chain recombines TRBV29-1 with TRBJ2-5, with 7 nucleotides matching TRBD1. The germline CDR1 and CDR2 sequences are SQVTM and ANQGSEA. This CDR3 is built from 12 residues. Trimming cost V 6 bases and J 4 bases; bases outside gene matches: 5. CDR3 in DNA: TGCAGCGTCTCGGGACAGAGAGAGACCCAGTACTTC. This encodes CSVSGQRETQYF.

This chain links TRBV24-1 with TRBJ2-7; a weak D match, TRBD1 (5 bases). V gave up 10 bases and J gave up 6 bases, with 15 bases separating them. The germline gives CDR1 KGHDR, CDR2 SFDVKD. This CDR3 has 12 amino acids. The CDR3 DNA reads as TGTGCCACGGGGCAGGGTTTAGGCGAGCAGTACTTC. Its translation: CATGQGLGEQYF.

The chain carries TRBV24-1 and TRBJ2-5, with D possibly matching TRBD1 (5 bases). The germline V and J ends were trimmed by 1 base and 1 base, with 6 bases remaining between them. The CDR3 covers 14 residues. Germline CDR1 is KGHDR and CDR2 is SFDVKD. The DNA of the CDR3 is TGTGCCACCAGTGATTTTCAGGGCCAAGAGACCCAGTACTTC. This codes for CATSDFQGQETQYF.

Note on this clone: At one end the junction does not follow the germline gene, possibly because of a read error. This chain links TRBV7-7 with TRBJ2-1; the match to TRBD2 covers 10 bases. Germline CDR1 is SSHAT and CDR2 is FNYEAQ (reference sequence). This CDR3 is 14 amino acids long. The CDR3 reads CASSLARLAGEQFF. As DNA, the CDR3 is TGTGCTAGCAGCTTAGCAAGACTAGCGGGTGAGCAGTTCTTC.

As DNA, the CDR3 is TGTGCCAGCAGCTCGGTTAGGGGTTCCACTGAAGCTTTCTTT. The encoded protein is CASSSVRGSTEAFF. This chain connects TRBV11-3 to TRBJ1-1; possibly TRBD1 for D (5 bases). Germline V lookup: CDR1 SGHNT, CDR2 YENEEA. The CDR3 has 14 residues. V gave up 4 bases and J gave up 4 bases, with 13 bases separating them.